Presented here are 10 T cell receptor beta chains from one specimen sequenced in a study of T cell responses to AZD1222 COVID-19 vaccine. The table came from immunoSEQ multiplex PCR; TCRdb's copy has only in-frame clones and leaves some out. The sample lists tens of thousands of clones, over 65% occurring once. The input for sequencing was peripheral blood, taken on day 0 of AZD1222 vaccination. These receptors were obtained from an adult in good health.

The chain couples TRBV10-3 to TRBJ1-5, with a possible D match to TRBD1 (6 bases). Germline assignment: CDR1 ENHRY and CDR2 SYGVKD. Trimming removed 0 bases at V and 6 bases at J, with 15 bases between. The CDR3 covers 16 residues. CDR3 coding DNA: TGTGCCATCAGTGAGTCTCGTGGGGGGGCCGGTCAGCCCCAGCATTTT. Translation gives CAISESRGGAGQPQHF.

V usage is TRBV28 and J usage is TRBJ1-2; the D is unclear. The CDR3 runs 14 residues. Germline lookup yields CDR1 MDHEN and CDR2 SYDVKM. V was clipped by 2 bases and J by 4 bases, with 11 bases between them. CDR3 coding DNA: TGTGCCAGCAGTTTAAGGAACAGAATCTATGGCTACACCTTC. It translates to CASSLRNRIYGYTF.

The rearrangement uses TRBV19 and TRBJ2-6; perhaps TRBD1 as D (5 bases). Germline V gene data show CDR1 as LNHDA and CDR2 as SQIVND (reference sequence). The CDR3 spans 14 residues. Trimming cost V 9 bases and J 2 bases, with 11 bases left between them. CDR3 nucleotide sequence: TGTGCCAGCCGACAGCGTGCTGGGGCCAACGTCCTGACTTTC. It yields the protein CASRQRAGANVLTF.

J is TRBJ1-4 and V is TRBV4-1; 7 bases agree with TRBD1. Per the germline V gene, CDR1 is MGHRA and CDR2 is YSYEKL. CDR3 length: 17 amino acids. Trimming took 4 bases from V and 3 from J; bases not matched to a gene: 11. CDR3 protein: CASSLGGGGMPNEKLFF. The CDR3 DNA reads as TGCGCCAGCAGCCTGGGAGGGGGCGGGATGCCTAATGAAAAACTGTTTTTT.

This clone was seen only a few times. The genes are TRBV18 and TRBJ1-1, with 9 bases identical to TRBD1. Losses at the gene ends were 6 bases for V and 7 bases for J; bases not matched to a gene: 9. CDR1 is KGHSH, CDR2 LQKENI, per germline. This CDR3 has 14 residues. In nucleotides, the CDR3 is TGTGCCAGCTCCGCCGACAGGGGGTACGTTGAAGCTTTCTTT. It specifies CASSADRGYVEAFF.

The CDR3 spells CASSIKGVANTGELFF. As DNA, the CDR3 is TGTGCCAGTAGTATAAAGGGGGTCGCGAACACCGGGGAGCTGTTTTTT. The chain combines TRBV19 with TRBJ2-2; weak D call: TRBD1 (6 bases). Germline lookup yields CDR1 LNHDA and CDR2 SQIVND (reference sequence). This CDR3 spans 16 amino acids. V lost 2 bases, J lost 0 bases, and 10 bases lay in between.

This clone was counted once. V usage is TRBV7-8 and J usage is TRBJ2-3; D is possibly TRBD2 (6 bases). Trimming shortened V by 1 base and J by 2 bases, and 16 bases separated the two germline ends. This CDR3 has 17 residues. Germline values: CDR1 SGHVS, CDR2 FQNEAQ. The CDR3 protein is CASSLVGGDYNTDTQYF. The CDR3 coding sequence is TGTGCCAGCAGCTTAGTGGGGGGTGACTACAACACAGATACGCAGTATTTT.

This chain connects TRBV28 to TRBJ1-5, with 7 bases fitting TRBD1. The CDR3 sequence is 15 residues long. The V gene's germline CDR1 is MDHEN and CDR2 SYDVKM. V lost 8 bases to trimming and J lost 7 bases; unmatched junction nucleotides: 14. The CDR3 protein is CASGTGAPTRQPQHF. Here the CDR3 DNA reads TGTGCCAGCGGTACAGGGGCCCCGACGCGGCAGCCCCAGCATTTT.

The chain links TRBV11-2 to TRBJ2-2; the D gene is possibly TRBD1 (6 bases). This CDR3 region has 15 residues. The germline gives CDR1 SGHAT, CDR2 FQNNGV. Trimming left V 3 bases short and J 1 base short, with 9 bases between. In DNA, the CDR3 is TGTGCCAGCAGCTTCAGGGGCCTGAACACCGGGGAGCTGTTTTTT. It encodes CASSFRGLNTGELFF.

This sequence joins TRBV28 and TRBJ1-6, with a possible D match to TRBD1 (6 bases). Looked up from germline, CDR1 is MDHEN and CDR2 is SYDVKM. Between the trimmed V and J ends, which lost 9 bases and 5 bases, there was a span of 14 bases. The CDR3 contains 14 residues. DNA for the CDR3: TGTGCCAGTAGCCCGGGGGCCAATAATTCACCCCTCCACTTT. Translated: CASSPGANNSPLHF.